This T cell receptor (beta chain) came from a study of T cells after yellow fever vaccination. One entry per CDR3 protein, called by TCRdb with MiXCR from the 5' RACE reads. Counted here are hundreds of thousands of distinct CDR3 sequences, approximately 13% occurring once; the ten biggest clones make up about 15%. Germline V lookup: CDR1 ENHRY, CDR2 SYGVKD. This CDR3 region has 12 residues. Deletions cut 2 bases from V and 7 bases from J, with 6 bases between. The starting material was PBMCs, obtained on the day of the yellow fever booster vaccination. The TCR sequence derives from a man aged 25 to 40 who received the YFV17D yellow fever vaccine. The rearrangement uses TRBV10-3 and TRBJ1-5; D not resolved. CDR3 bases: TGTGCCATCAGTGAGGGTAGCCAGCCCCAGCATTTT. Translation gives CAISEGSQPQHF.